This TCR beta chain was identified during a study of Ad26.COV2.S vaccination and SARS-CoV-2 variants. Study at large: Ad26.COV2.S given intramuscularly, once or twice 56 days apart.

This clone was seen many times. Treatment in this sample: around 19 received Ad26.COV2.S at low or high dose, single or two shots; 5 received placebo; per-sample allocation not given. All samples were drawn on day 63, counting from the first vaccine or placebo injection. TCRdb's copy holds only in-frame clones and misses some; the assay was immunoSEQ multiplex PCR. There are 350,000 to 450,000 clones in the sample; about 89% occur only once, and around 1.9% lies in the top ten. Unmatched junction bases numbered 1, after V lost 3 bases and J lost 4 bases. This CDR3 region has 14 residues. From germline, CDR1 is MNHEY and CDR2 SMNVEV (reference sequence).

The gene calls are TRBV27 and TRBJ2-7, with 12 bases matching TRBD2. Source: peripheral blood, taken in a trial of Ad26.COV2.S vaccine versus placebo. This clonotype was obtained from a person between 18 and 60 years old who received the Ad26.COV2.S COVID-19 vaccine or a placebo. The CDR3 loop is CASSLTSGGYEQYF. For the CDR3, the DNA is TGTGCCAGCAGTTTGACTAGCGGGGGTTACGAGCAGTACTTC.